This T cell receptor (beta chain) was sequenced for a study of blood T cell repertoires in COVID-19. Study at large: Acute-phase and convalescent COVID-19 samples originated in the United States, Italy and Spain. PBMCs, B-cell-depleted T cells, or T cells provided the cDNA or gDNA that made up the material.

Germline loops: CDR1 SGHKS, CDR2 YYEKEE (reference sequence). Trimming at V came to 0 bases and at J to 7 bases, leaving 8 bases not matched to a gene. CDR3 size: 18 residues. Patients from Seattle were sampled longitudinally, starting during active infection. Per the original methods: Estimation of nucleated cell counts was performed using reference gene primer amplification. This table comes from immunoSEQ multiplex PCR, and its TCRdb copy is limited to in-frame clones, with some not included. V, J and clone size reflect that table, while D and trimming were determined from the DNA. The data show around 190,000 clones, about four fifths seen once.

This sequence originates from a woman in her forties with COVID-19, enrolled during active disease. This sequence joins TRBV5-5 and TRBJ1-6, with TRBD1 matching 12 bases. Sequencing was performed on peripheral blood. The CDR3 DNA sequence: TGTGCCAGCAGCTTGGCCATAGGGACAGGGGGCGTAAATTCACCCCTCCACTTT. Its translation: CASSLAIGTGGVNSPLHF.